These 21 T cell receptor beta chains originate from one sample sequenced in a study of OX40 agonist ivuxolimab in advanced cancers. The repertoire was sequenced with immunoSEQ multiplex PCR; TCRdb's copy has only in-frame clones and lacks some. The sample lists about 79,000 clones; approximately 94% were seen once. The sample consisted of CD4+ or CD8+ T cells sorted from blood, taken in a trial of the OX40 agonist ivuxolimab. Source of these receptors: an adult with an advanced solid tumor such as melanoma, head and neck, liver or kidney cancer.

This chain links TRBV5-1 with TRBJ2-7; 7 nucleotides match TRBD1. The CDR3 is made up of 14 amino acids. J lost 1 base, V lost 4 bases, and 5 bases had no gene match. CDR1 and CDR2 from the germline V gene are SGHRS and YFSETQ. This chain's CDR3 is CASSGMGQSYEQYF. The CDR3 DNA reads TGCGCCAGCAGCGGAATGGGACAGTCCTACGAGCAGTACTTC.

V and J are TRBV6-6 and TRBJ1-2, with D unclear. V lost 7 bases and J 2 bases, leaving 14 bases between the germline ends. The germline V gene has CDR1 MNHNY and CDR2 SVGAGI (reference sequence). The CDR3 runs 14 residues. The CDR3 DNA reads as TGTGCCAGCACCGAGGGCGTCGGGAACTATGGCTACACCTTC. Translation gives CASTEGVGNYGYTF.

The chain carries TRBV7-8 and TRBJ2-7; the D is unclear. Deletions cut 1 base from V and 3 bases from J, with 10 bases between. CDR1 SGHVS and CDR2 FQNEAQ come from the germline V gene. The CDR3 length is 14 residues. The DNA of the CDR3 is TGTGCCAGCAGCTTAGAAGTGGTGAACTACGAGCAGTACTTC. Amino acids: CASSLEVVNYEQYF.

This sequence joins TRBV29-1 and TRBJ2-7, with D possibly being TRBD1 (6 bases). V lost 4 bases and J 0 bases, leaving 13 bases between the germline ends. Per the germline V gene, CDR1 is SQVTM and CDR2 is ANQGSEA. This CDR3 comprises 14 residues. DNA for the CDR3: TGCAGCGTTGTAGGGCAGGGGTCCTCCTACGAGCAGTACTTC. It codes for CSVVGQGSSYEQYF.

The V and J genes are TRBV30 and TRBJ1-2; D may be TRBD1 (5 bases). The V end lost 3 bases, the J end lost 8 bases, and 13 bases lay between the germline ends. The CDR3 sequence is 12 residues long. The germline V gene has CDR1 GTSNPN and CDR2 SVGIG (reference sequence). DNA of the CDR3: TGTGCCTGGAGAAAGGGGAGTGGGGGCTACACCTTC. Translation: CAWRKGSGGYTF.

The J gene is TRBJ1-5, the V gene TRBV27; TRBD1 is a possible D gene (5 bases). Germline V gives CDR1 MNHEY, CDR2 SMNVEV (reference sequence). The CDR3 totals 16 residues. With 4 bases removed from V and 4 bases from J, the gap between germline ends came to 17 bases. The CDR3 region has the DNA TGTGCCAGCAGTTCCTCAATACCCCGGGGGAATCAGCCCCAGCATTTT. It yields the protein CASSSSIPRGNQPQHF.

CDR3 DNA: TGTGCCAGCAGGCAAGATGAAAAACTGTTTTTT. Protein product: CASRQDEKLFF. The chain carries TRBV27 and TRBJ1-4; no definite D call. The germline V and J ends were trimmed by 6 bases and 6 bases, with 5 bases remaining between them. There are 11 residues in the CDR3. Germline V gene lookup returns CDR1 MNHEY and CDR2 SMNVEV (reference sequence).

This rearrangement joins TRBV11-2 to TRBJ2-7; possible D gene TRBD2, 6 bases. The CDR3 length is 15 residues. CDR1 is SGHAT and CDR2 is FQNNGV in the germline V gene. V lost 3 bases and J lost 1, with 13 bases in between. Written as DNA, the CDR3 is TGTGCCAGCAGCTTCTATAGCGGCCCTTCCTACGAGCAGTACTTC. Amino acid sequence: CASSFYSGPSYEQYF.

The chain joins TRBV27 to TRBJ1-5; D unresolved. Germline V gene lookup returns CDR1 MNHEY and CDR2 SMNVEV (reference sequence). This CDR3 is built from 13 residues. V was trimmed by 3 bases and J by 2 bases, leaving 5 bases between them. The CDR3 loop reads CASSFLGNQPQHF. The CDR3 region has the DNA TGTGCCAGCAGTTTCTTGGGCAATCAGCCCCAGCATTTT.

This clone was seen only a few times. CDR3 region: CASSVWDRGDYGYTF. The CDR3 DNA sequence: TGTGCCAGCAGCGTCTGGGACAGGGGGGACTATGGCTACACCTTC. The V gene is TRBV9, the J gene TRBJ1-2; 11 positions agree with TRBD1. The V gene's germline CDR1 is SGDLS and CDR2 YYNGEE. The CDR3 is 15 amino acids. V lost 2 bases to trimming and J lost 3 bases; unmatched junction nucleotides: 3.

The rearrangement joins TRBV7-3 to TRBJ2-1, with 11 bases lining up with TRBD1. This CDR3 spans 15 amino acids. J gave up 4 bases and V 4 bases, and 3 bases lay outside the gene matches. From germline, CDR1 is SGHTA and CDR2 FQGTGA. This CDR3 reads CASSSGTGGYNEQFF. The DNA of the CDR3 is TGTGCCAGCAGCTCAGGGACAGGGGGATACAATGAGCAGTTCTTC.

The rearrangement joins TRBV5-6 to TRBJ1-1; D gene unclear. Germline V gives CDR1 SGHDT, CDR2 YYEEEE. The CDR3 runs to 13 residues. Trimming shortened V by 1 base and J by 1 base, and 5 bases separated the two germline ends. CDR3 protein: CASSLSTNTEAFF. Written as DNA, the CDR3 is TGTGCCAGCAGCTTGTCGACGAACACTGAAGCTTTCTTT.

The chain carries TRBV27 and TRBJ2-1; weak D call: TRBD2 (7 bases). Trimming took 5 bases from V and 5 from J, leaving 13 bases between them. This CDR3 contains 14 residues. Germline V CDR1 and CDR2: MNHEY, SMNVEV (reference sequence). This CDR3 is CASSPRGGHNEQFF. The CDR3 nucleotides read TGTGCCAGCAGTCCTAGGGGGGGCCACAATGAGCAGTTCTTC.

As DNA, the CDR3 is TGTGCCAGCAGCGTAGAGGGGCGGCTCACAGATACGCAGTATTTT. It codes for CASSVEGRLTDTQYF. V and J are TRBV9 and TRBJ2-3; perhaps TRBD1 as D (5 bases). CDR3 size: 15 residues. Trimming shortened V by 0 bases and J by 2 bases, and 10 bases separated the two germline ends. The germline V gene encodes CDR1 SGDLS and CDR2 YYNGEE.

The chain joins TRBV28 to TRBJ1-3, with 7 bases matching TRBD1. The CDR3 sequence is 14 residues long. Looked up from germline, CDR1 is MDHEN and CDR2 is SYDVKM. Germline trimming cut 9 bases from V and 7 bases from J; bases unmatched to any gene: 12. The DNA of the CDR3 is TGTGCCAGTAGGGGAACAGGGGACCGGAACACCATATATTTT. Amino acids: CASRGTGDRNTIYF.

V and J are TRBV23-1 and TRBJ1-4, with D perhaps TRBD1 (6 bases). TRBV23-1 is designated an ORF whose function remains uncertain. V was cut by 0 bases and J by 10 bases, with 15 bases left in between. The CDR3 extends over 15 amino acids. The CDR3 region has the DNA TGCGCCAGCAGTCAATCCGATACAGGGATGGCAAAACTGTTTTTT. Encoded protein: CASSQSDTGMAKLFF.

The gene calls are TRBV30 and TRBJ2-1, with 7 positions matching TRBD1. The CDR3 runs 12 residues. Germline V gene sequence: CDR1 GTSNPN, CDR2 SVGIG (reference sequence). Trimming took 5 bases from V and 9 from J; bases not matched to a gene: 7. DNA for the CDR3: TGTGCCTGGGACAGGGAGTTAGTTGAGCAGTTCTTC. It specifies CAWDRELVEQFF.

The chain has TRBV7-6 and TRBJ2-7, with D unclear. Trimming pared 1 base from V and 0 bases from J, leaving 7 bases between. Germline lookup yields CDR1 SGHVS and CDR2 FNYEAQ. The CDR3 sequence is 14 residues long. The CDR3 region has the DNA TGTGCCAGCAGCTTAGTTGGCAGCTCCTACGAGCAGTACTTC. Translating it yields CASSLVGSSYEQYF.

V gene TRBV4-1 combines with J gene TRBJ2-3; no reliable D call. Per the germline V gene, CDR1 is MGHRA and CDR2 is YSYEKL. The CDR3 is 14 residues long. Trimming left V 6 bases short and J 4 bases short, with 14 bases between. CDR3 nucleotides: TGCGCCAGCAGGTTAGAGGAGAGTGCAGATACGCAGTATTTT. This sequence encodes CASRLEESADTQYF.

The chain uses TRBV11-2 and TRBJ2-7; 12 nucleotides line up with TRBD1. V lost 1 base, J lost 3 bases, and 4 bases stayed unmatched. This CDR3 comprises 16 residues. Germline CDR1 and CDR2: SGHAT and FQNNGV. Here the CDR3 DNA reads TGTGCCAGCAGCTTAGTTGGGGACAGGGGGCACTACGAGCAGTACTTC. Translating gives CASSLVGDRGHYEQYF.

The chain recombines TRBV6-1 with TRBJ1-2; tentative D call: TRBD1 (6 bases). From germline, CDR1 is MNHNS and CDR2 SASEGT. This CDR3 has 15 residues. The ends were cut back, 7 bases at V and 1 base at J, with 16 bases in the middle. As DNA, the CDR3 is TGTGCCAGCATCCTCGAGGGGGGGCTTAACTATGGCTACACCTTC. The encoded protein is CASILEGGLNYGYTF.